Included here is one TCR beta chain sequence, with context. The data derive from a study of T cells after yellow fever vaccination. The CDR3 has 16 amino acids. From germline, CDR1 is SGHRS and CDR2 YFSETQ. The junction had 6 bases not matched to a gene; V was cut back by 4 bases and J by 0 bases. TCRdb reprocessed the 5' RACE reads via MiXCR and lists one record per CDR3 protein. The sample lists roughly 340,000 distinct CDR3 sequences, 4% occurring once. The J gene is TRBJ2-3, the V gene TRBV5-1; 9 bases are a match to TRBD2. The TCR sequence derives from a man younger than 30 who received the YFV17D yellow fever vaccine. The sample here was PBMCs, taken 5 days after the yellow fever booster vaccination. The CDR3 DNA reads as TGCGCCAGCAGCCCGGACAGCGGGGGGAGCACAGATACGCAGTATTTT. Its protein is CASSPDSGGSTDTQYF. Full variable domain (missing parts from reference TRBV5-1 and TRBJ2-3): KAGVTQTPRYLIKTRGQQVTLSCSPISGHRSVSWYQQTPGQGLQFLFEYFSETQRNKGNFPGRFSGRQFSNSRSEMNVSTLELGDSALYLCASSPDSGGSTDTQYFGPGTRLTVL.